This record looks at one T cell receptor (beta chain) sequence and its context. The germline gives CDR1 MNHEY, CDR2 SVGAGI. This CDR3 has 12 residues. Trimming stripped 6 bases from V and 7 bases from J, with 12 bases between. The method was immunoSEQ multiplex PCR; TCRdb's version includes in-frame clones alone and lacks a portion of them. This sample has 240,000 or so clones, with about 82% found just once. The data derive from a study of blood T cell repertoires in COVID-19. Material: peripheral blood. This receptor was obtained from a man of 80 years or more with acute or convalescent COVID-19. V is TRBV6-5 and J is TRBJ2-5; D uncertain. CDR3 in amino acids: CASRPGKGTQYF. The CDR3 DNA reads TGTGCCAGCAGACCAGGAAAAGGGACCCAGTACTTC.